Listed below are T cell receptor beta chains from one sample, sequenced in a study of T cell changes during pregnancy in multiple sclerosis. Here immunoSEQ multiplex PCR was the method, and the copy in TCRdb shows in-frame clones only, minus some. Found here are roughly 93,000 clones, around 94% of them singletons; the top ten hold approximately 2.2%. The sequenced sample was peripheral blood, obtained after pregnancy. The receptors here all came from a female donor with multiple sclerosis, enrolled in a pregnancy study. Each CDR3 is given with its conserved first and last residue. A D gene is named only where the DNA matches it firmly. Only part of the rows carry a size: once, few, many, or a class if the clone is expanded.

d_gene	v_gene	j_gene	abundance	CDR3aa	CDR3nt
.	TRBV10-3	TRBJ1-5	.	CAISDSRASNQPQHF	TGTGCCATCAGTGATTCCAGGGCGAGCAATCAGCCCCAGCATTTT
TRBD2	TRBV9	TRBJ2-3	once	CASSPGGASTDTQYF	TGTGCCAGCAGCCCCGGGGGGGCTAGCACAGATACGCAGTATTTT
.	TRBV30	TRBJ1-2	.	CAWSAFNAGYGYTF	TGTGCCTGGAGTGCATTTAATGCAGGGTACGGCTACACCTTC
.	TRBV19	TRBJ2-5	.	CASSIQDQETQYF	TGTGCCAGTAGTATCCAGGACCAAGAGACCCAGTACTTC
TRBD1	TRBV27	TRBJ2-1	.	CASRAGQGSYNEQFF	TGTGCCAGCAGAGCGGGACAGGGGTCCTACAATGAGCAGTTCTTC
.	TRBV2	TRBJ1-5	.	CASAWDFNQPQHF	TGTGCCAGCGCCTGGGACTTCAATCAGCCCCAGCATTTT
.	TRBV11-3	TRBJ2-7	.	CASSFGGALPYEQYF	TGTGCCAGCAGTTTCGGCGGGGCCTTGCCCTACGAGCAGTACTTC
TRBD1	TRBV30	TRBJ1-1	.	CAWSEQGAWTEAFF	TGTGCCTGGAGTGAGCAGGGGGCATGGACTGAAGCTTTCTTT
.	TRBV30	TRBJ1-3	.	CAWSSLRVGNTIYF	TGTGCCTGGAGTAGCTTACGGGTCGGAAACACCATATATTTT
TRBD2	TRBV27	TRBJ2-1	.	CASALAGPFYNEQFF	TGTGCCAGCGCATTAGCGGGCCCTTTCTACAATGAGCAGTTCTTC
.	TRBV4-3	TRBJ1-2	.	CASSQGAHTGYGYTF	TGCGCCAGCAGCCAAGGGGCACACACGGGGTATGGCTACACCTTC
TRBD2	TRBV4-2	TRBJ2-7	.	CASSQDPSGRAYEQYF	TGTGCCAGCAGCCAAGATCCAAGCGGGAGGGCTTACGAGCAGTACTTC
TRBD2	TRBV9	TRBJ2-3	.	CASSEPSGGRSDTQYF	TGTGCCAGCAGCGAGCCTAGCGGGGGGCGCTCAGATACGCAGTATTTT
TRBD1	TRBV5-6	TRBJ1-2	once	CASSFPSLTGHYGYTF	TGTGCCAGCAGTTTTCCCTCTTTGACAGGGCACTATGGCTACACCTTC
.	TRBV9	TRBJ1-1	.	CASSLTQGPNTEAFF	TGTGCCAGCAGCTTAACACAGGGACCCAACACTGAAGCTTTCTTT
.	TRBV30	TRBJ1-1	.	CAWNSGSEAFF	TGTGCCTGGAATTCCGGGAGTGAAGCTTTCTTT
TRBD2	TRBV7-2	TRBJ2-1	.	CASSRLAGITYNEQFF	TGTGCCAGCAGTAGACTAGCGGGAATAACCTACAATGAGCAGTTCTTC
.	TRBV27	TRBJ2-3	.	CASSWGDSTDTQYF	TGTGCCAGCAGTTGGGGAGATAGCACAGATACGCAGTATTTT
.	TRBV19	TRBJ2-1	.	CASTSTGTPYNEQFF	TGTGCCAGTACCTCGACAGGGACTCCCTACAATGAGCAGTTCTTC
.	TRBV9	TRBJ2-1	.	CASSEGRSDEQFF	TGTGCCAGCAGCGAGGGGAGGAGCGATGAGCAGTTCTTC
.	TRBV9	TRBJ2-2	.	CASSVAGITGELFF	TGTGCCAGCAGCGTAGCTGGCATCACCGGGGAGCTGTTTTTT
TRBD1	TRBV2	TRBJ1-5	.	CASSHAGQGVNQPQHF	TGTGCCAGCAGTCACGCGGGACAGGGGGTAAATCAGCCCCAGCATTTT
.	TRBV5-6	TRBJ1-5	.	CASSLTGTAQPQHF	TGTGCCAGCAGCTTGACAGGAACTGCTCAGCCCCAGCATTTT
.	TRBV6-4	TRBJ1-5	.	CASSGGGNSNQPQHF	TGTGCCAGCAGTGGAGGAGGGAATAGCAATCAGCCCCAGCATTTT
TRBD1	TRBV4-1	TRBJ1-2	.	CASSQHSLSDRWGDYGYTF	TGCGCCAGCAGCCAACATTCGTTATCGGACAGGTGGGGTGACTATGGCTACACCTTC
TRBD2	TRBV5-1	TRBJ2-7	.	CASSPWGLAGAYEQYF	TGCGCCAGCAGCCCCTGGGGACTAGCGGGAGCCTACGAGCAGTACTTC
TRBD2	TRBV9	TRBJ2-7	once	CASSAGLAGRYEQYF	TGTGCCAGCAGCGCCGGACTAGCGGGGCGTTACGAGCAGTACTTC
.	TRBV10-3	TRBJ2-7	.	CAISHTDYEQYF	TGTGCCATCTCCCACACCGACTACGAGCAGTACTTC
.	TRBV30	TRBJ2-5	.	CAWIEEIQTQYF	TGTGCCTGGATAGAGGAAATACAGACCCAGTACTTC
.	TRBV27	TRBJ1-3	.	CASSLYRPTAGNTIYF	TGTGCCAGCAGTTTATATAGGCCAACAGCTGGAAACACCATATATTTT
.	TRBV4-2	TRBJ1-1	.	CASSARGEAFF	TGTGCCAGCAGCGCTCGAGGGGAAGCTTTCTTT
.	TRBV4-2	TRBJ1-3	.	CASSLTFGQKSSGNTIYF	TGTGCCAGCAGCCTTACTTTTGGACAGAAGAGCTCTGGAAACACCATATATTTT
.	TRBV30	TRBJ1-2	.	CAWILETEVYGYTF	TGTGCCTGGATACTCGAGACAGAGGTCTATGGCTACACCTTC
.	TRBV2	TRBJ2-6	.	CASSDEISGANVLTF	TGTGCCAGCAGTGATGAGATCTCTGGGGCCAACGTCCTGACTTTC
TRBD2	TRBV13	TRBJ2-1	.	CASSPLAGGANEQFF	TGTGCCAGCAGCCCCTTAGCGGGAGGGGCGAATGAGCAGTTCTTC
.	TRBV13	TRBJ2-7	.	CASSERGTVGSYEQYF	TGTGCCAGCAGCGAGAGGGGGACGGTGGGCTCCTACGAGCAGTACTTC
.	TRBV7-9	TRBJ2-7	.	CASSSQGFSYEQYF	TGTGCCAGCAGCTCTCAGGGGTTTTCCTACGAGCAGTACTTC
.	TRBV2	TRBJ2-7	many	CASSEARDYYEQYF	TGTGCCAGCAGTGAAGCTCGGGATTACTACGAGCAGTACTTC
.	TRBV5-4	TRBJ2-3	.	CASSVRLDTISDTQYF	TGTGCCAGCAGTGTGAGACTAGACACTATCTCCGATACGCAGTATTTT
TRBD2	TRBV9	TRBJ2-5	.	CASSASGDRGTQYF	TGTGCCAGCAGCGCCAGCGGGGACCGGGGGACCCAGTACTTC
.	TRBV9	TRBJ2-3	.	CASNPEGSTDTQYF	TGTGCCAGCAACCCTGAGGGAAGCACAGATACGCAGTATTTT
.	TRBV5-6	TRBJ1-3	.	CASSSLSVSGNTIYF	TGTGCCAGCAGCTCGCTCAGCGTCTCTGGAAACACCATATATTTT
TRBD1	TRBV5-1	TRBJ1-2	.	CASSSLGQVQGGYTF	TGCGCCAGCAGCTCACTGGGACAGGTTCAGGGTGGCTACACCTTC
.	TRBV19	TRBJ2-7	.	CASSIGPRSSYEQYF	TGTGCCAGTAGTATAGGTCCCAGAAGCTCCTACGAGCAGTACTTC
.	TRBV6-1	TRBJ1-2	.	CASSERGTVYGYTF	TGTGCCAGCAGTGAAAGGGGGACGGTCTATGGCTACACCTTC
.	TRBV4-2	TRBJ2-3	.	CASSQSPGNEADTQYF	TGTGCCAGCAGCCAATCCCCGGGGAATGAGGCAGATACGCAGTATTTT
.	TRBV5-1	TRBJ2-1	.	CASSLDRYNEQFF	TGCGCCAGCAGCTTGGACAGGTACAATGAGCAGTTCTTC
TRBD1	TRBV30	TRBJ2-4	.	CAWTTGGKKDIQYF	TGTGCCTGGACCACAGGGGGCAAGAAGGACATTCAGTACTTC
.	TRBV7-9	TRBJ1-3	.	CASSRKLISGNTIYF	TGTGCCAGCAGCCGCAAACTTATCTCTGGAAACACCATATATTTT
TRBD1	TRBV10-1	TRBJ1-1	.	CASSATGGEAFF	TGCGCCAGCAGTGCGACAGGGGGGGAAGCTTTCTTT
TRBD1	TRBV4-2	TRBJ1-5	.	CASSQDSTGGQPQHF	TGTGCCAGCAGCCAAGATAGCACAGGGGGTCAGCCCCAGCATTTT
.	TRBV7-2	TRBJ2-7	.	CASSLESLDSYEQYF	TGTGCCAGCAGCTTAGAATCACTCGACTCCTACGAGCAGTACTTC
.	TRBV5-6	TRBJ1-6	.	CASSWERGGNSPLHF	TGTGCCAGCAGCTGGGAGCGGGGAGGTAATTCACCCCTCCACTTT
TRBD2	TRBV5-5	TRBJ2-5	.	CASTSRASGGLGQETQYF	TGTGCCAGCACCTCAAGGGCTAGCGGGGGCTTGGGCCAAGAGACCCAGTACTTC